The entry below gives a single T cell receptor (beta chain) sequence along with its context. This clonotype turned up a few times. The specificity of this receptor is unknown. Base qualities are not at hand, and no much larger clone is one base apart. This specimen belongs to a study of T cells after yellow fever vaccination (dated by TCRdb to about 2019). Study-wide context: Libraries from fractions with low cell numbers were prepared with the SMART-Seq v4 Ultra Low Input RNA kit. Two healthy male donors made up the cohort, one aged 18 to 30 years and the other aged 30 to 40 years. To follow T-cell clones before and after both primary and booster YFV17D yellow fever vaccination, bulk TCR alpha and beta repertoires underwent longitudinal sequencing. Blood was collected at multiple timepoints before and after primary and secondary immunization, and bulk PBMC replicates and cell subsets were isolated.

The study at large found these results: A small share of clonotypes was detected in both CD4 and CD8 compartments, with the overlap likely arising from convergent recombination. FACS-sorted repertoires could contain abundant contaminating clonotypes from the bulk population, so computational filtering was required. After the booster, most clones that had expanded after primary vaccination were detected again (about 95% of CD4 and around nine tenths of CD8), suggesting broad maintenance of memory. The secondary T-cell response was found to be weaker but faster than the primary response, with a peak reached on day 5 rather than on day 15. Because the study included only a couple of donors, the extent to which the findings can be generalized is limited.

Reading the label with the study, this specimen's treatment or condition is: live attenuated yellow fever vaccine strain. Two biological replicates of bulk PBMCs were collected at each blood-draw timepoint. A standard Ficoll-Paque protocol was used to isolate PBMCs from peripheral blood. RNA was extracted with TriZol from bulk PBMCs, CD4 and CD8 fractions, and dextramer-positive and dextramer-negative fractions. Synthesis of TCR cDNA relied on 5'RACE template switching, a step that introduced a universal primer site along with unique molecular identifiers. Priming for cDNA synthesis came from both the TCR alpha and TCR beta constant segments. Library amplification used two PCR steps, and the second PCR step added sample barcodes and sequencing adapters. Libraries were sequenced on Illumina HiSeq 2500 (2x100 bp) or NovaSeq (2x150 bp). The published analysis was carried out like this. Reads were demultiplexed and collapsed into UMI consensus sequences with MIGEC, and V(D)J alignment was performed with MiXCR. Using edgeR on replicate PBMC samples, clonotypes were called vaccine-responding if FDR was below 0.01 and the log2 fold change was above 5 up to day 15. Bulk clonotypes were assigned CD4 or CD8 identity according to which sequenced CD4 or CD8 repertoire held them at higher abundance. The public reads were reanalyzed by TCRdb: fastp trimming at Q25, MiXCR alignment, in-frame beta chains only. CDR3 protein duplicates are merged, each entry listing the most common genes and DNA. These V and J calls rely on TCRdb rather than the paper's analysis. This sample holds about 360,000 distinct CDR3 sequences; approximately 5.7% were observed only once. The ten top clones hold about 15% of the sample.

Trimming removed 2 bases from V and 0 bases from J; the gene matches leave 7 bases unexplained. The CDR1 and CDR2 encoded by the germline V gene are SGHDT and YYEEEE. The CDR3 has 18 amino acids, counting the end cysteine and phenylalanine. This entry keeps only the CDR3 DNA: 54 bases, framed from base 1. Recombination joined TRBV5-6 with TRBJ2-6; 8 nucleotides in the junction match TRBD2. Here the sequenced sample was PBMCs, taken 5 days after the yellow fever booster vaccination. This clonotype originated in a man aged 25 to 45 who received the YFV17D yellow fever vaccine. The CDR3 region: CASSFLKLAASGANVLTF. In nucleotide form, the sequence is TGTGCCAGCAGCTTTTTGAAACTAGCGGCCTCTGGGGCCAACGTCCTGACTTTC.